This TCR beta chain was sequenced in a study of blood T cell repertoires in COVID-19. Study background: Specimens from acute and convalescent COVID-19 originated in the United States, Italy and Spain.

This CDR3 contains 14 residues. Germline V gives CDR1 SGHKS, CDR2 YYEKEE (reference sequence). V shed 0 bases and J shed 4 bases, with 10 bases lying between them. Original methodology: The assay estimated nucleated cells by amplifying reference gene primers. Only in-frame clones appear in the TCRdb table, and some are missing; sequencing was by immunoSEQ multiplex PCR. V and J calls and clone size are as listed in that table; D and trimming were resolved from the DNA. The sample yields roughly 24,000 clones, around 86% seen once. The chain is built from TRBV5-5 and TRBJ1-2; D may be TRBD1 (5 bases). This sequence was found in a woman aged 70-85 years with active COVID-19. Sample: peripheral blood. The CDR3 protein is CASSLGGTGYGYTF. The DNA for the CDR3 is TGTGCCAGCAGCTTGGGGGGGACTGGCTATGGCTACACCTTC.